This TCR beta chain was found in a study of vaccination and CD4 T cells after COVID-19. Researchers used the Oncomine TCR Beta short-read assay to sequence DNA from cultured CD4+ T cells. In TCRdb, the PCR reads were re-called with MiXCR into one record per CDR3 protein. Of 7,500 to 10,000 distinct CDR3 sequences in the sample, 60% were seen once. The treatment was: approximately 9-day PBMC culture with coronavirus spike peptide pools or control peptides (ViraFEST assay). IL-2 at around 10 IU/ml and peptide pools at roughly 9.1 ug/ml were added to PBMCs cultured at about 2 million per well. About this clonotype: Antigen unknown.

This TCR was recovered from a human donor with COVID-19. The sequencing used cultured CD4+ T cells from blood, collected after SARS-CoV-2 vaccination.

The chain's CDR3 is CASSKAVSTDTQYF. CDR3 sequence (DNA): TGTGCCAGCAGTAAGGCGGTTTCCACAGATACGCAGTATTTT. The chain employs TRBV6-1 and TRBJ2-3; no definite D call. Between the trimmed V and J ends, which lost 5 bases and 2 bases, there was a span of 11 bases. CDR3 length equals 14 residues. Germline V gene sequence: CDR1 MNHNS, CDR2 SASEGT.